This T cell receptor beta chain derives from a study of T-cell memory formation after mild COVID-19. Broader study findings: Chiefly within CM and EM were the contracting CD4+ clones; CD8+ ones were within EMRA. Certain responding clones were present in pre-infection memory, suggesting participation of cross-reactive memory. Clones that contracted from day 15 to 85 were balanced CD4/CD8, while later expanders leaned CD4+.

The 5'RACE method, run with constant-segment primers, produced TCR alpha and TCR beta cDNA libraries (carrying sample barcodes and UMIs). TCRdb reprocessed the 5' RACE reads via MiXCR and lists one record per CDR3 protein. This table has 350,000 to 450,000 distinct CDR3 sequences, 13% to 15% appearing once. This clonotype was detected only a few times. The target antigen is unknown. The CDR3 has 13 residues. Germline CDR1 is DFQATT and CDR2 is SNEGSKA (reference sequence). Trimming pared 5 bases from V and 4 bases from J, leaving 12 bases between. This TCR was sampled from a man aged 18 to 29 who had mild COVID-19 (a few samples of this study predate the infection). Cell type and time point are not known. The chain is built from TRBV20-1 and TRBJ1-3, with a tentative D call TRBD1 (5 bases). Sequenced material: PBMCs or a T cell subset sorted from them (not recorded which). CDR3 coding DNA: TGCAGTGCTGAGGGACCGGGAGGAAACACCATATATTTT. Translating it yields CSAEGPGGNTIYF.